A selection of T cell receptor beta chains follows, all from one sample in a study of CD8 T cells in ankylosing spondylitis. TCRdb independently ran MiXCR on the 5' RACE reads; one entry per CDR3 protein. The repertoire includes around 100,000 distinct CDR3 sequences, more than 8.5% of them detected once, and under 35% sits in the top ten. The specimen sequenced was blood, either unsorted or a sorted T cell fraction (not recorded which). These receptors all come from a male donor with ankylosing spondylitis. Each CDR3 is given with its conserved first and last residue. A D gene is named only where the DNA matches it firmly. Expanded clones are given a class, and other clones once, few, many or no size at all.

V	J	size	D	DNA	CDR3
TRBV29-1	TRBJ2-1	NA	TRBD1	TGCAGCGTGAAGGACCCCGGGACAGCCAAGGAGCAGTTCTTC	CSVKDPGTAKEQFF
TRBV3-1	TRBJ2-1	medium-sized	TRBD1	TGTGCCAGCAGCCCGGGACAGGGGGCGATCGATGAGCAGTTCTTC	CASSPGQGAIDEQFF
TRBV9	TRBJ2-2	many	NA	TGTGCCAGCAGAACAGGGAACACCGGGGAGCTGTTTTTT	CASRTGNTGELFF
TRBV12-3/TRBV12-4	TRBJ1-2	few	NA	TGTGCCAGCAGTTTTCGACAGCCAGATAACTATGGCTACACCTTC	CASSFRQPDNYGYTF
TRBV12-3/TRBV12-4	TRBJ2-1	NA	TRBD2	TGTGCCAGCAGGGGGGGACTAGCGGGAGCGAATGAGCAGTTCTTC	CASRGGLAGANEQFF
TRBV11-2	TRBJ1-1	NA	NA	TGTGCCAGCAGCGGGCTCAGGGGTGGGGCTGACACTGAAGCTTTCTTT	CASSGLRGGADTEAFF
TRBV6-1	TRBJ2-1	NA	TRBD2	TGTGCCAGCAGTACACTAGCGGGAGGTCCCTACAATGAGCAGTTCTTC	CASSTLAGGPYNEQFF
TRBV3-1	TRBJ2-6	NA	TRBD1	TGTGCCAGCAGCTCCGGGACAGGGCGCTCTGGGGCCAACGTCCTGACTTTC	CASSSGTGRSGANVLTF
TRBV12-3/TRBV12-4	TRBJ2-1	once	TRBD2	TGTGCCAGCAGTTCTAGCGGGAGGATCAATGAGCAGCTCTTC	CASSSSGRINEQLF
TRBV7-6	TRBJ2-7	few	NA	TGTGCCAGCAGCTTAGCCAGTTCCTACGAGCAGTACTTC	CASSLASSYEQYF
TRBV29-1	TRBJ2-2	many	NA	TGCAGCGTTGAAGATCGCCCACGGGAGCTGTTTTTT	CSVEDRPRELFF
TRBV19	TRBJ2-2	few	NA	TGTGCCAGTAGTATAAAGGACACCGGGGAGCTGTTTTTT	CASSIKDTGELFF
TRBV7-6	TRBJ2-1	many	TRBD2	TGTGCCAGCAGCCCACATCTAGGCGGGAGTAACAATGAGCAGTTCTTC	CASSPHLGGSNNEQFF
TRBV2	TRBJ1-5	NA	NA	TGTGCCAGCAGTGAACCAGGACTAAATCAGCCCCAGCATTTT	CASSEPGLNQPQHF
TRBV5-1	TRBJ2-3	many	NA	TGCGCCAGCAGCTTGTGGAGTGCAGGAGATACGCAGTATTTT	CASSLWSAGDTQYF
TRBV28	TRBJ1-2	NA	NA	TGTGCCAGCAGTTTAGTACAGGGAGAAATTCATGGCTACACCTTC	CASSLVQGEIHGYTF
TRBV20-1	TRBJ1-2	NA	NA	TGCAGTGCCAAGGATATGGACAGTGCTAACTATGGCTACACCTTC	CSAKDMDSANYGYTF
TRBV19	TRBJ2-7	NA	NA	TGTGCCAGTAGTGTCTTTTCTCCAGGGCACGAGCAGTACTTC	CASSVFSPGHEQYF
TRBV29-1	TRBJ2-1	many	TRBD2	TGCAGCGTTGAAGAGGGCCTAGCGGGAGGAATTCGCCCGTTCTTC	CSVEEGLAGGIRPFF
TRBV11-2	TRBJ2-1	few	NA	TGTGCCAGCAGCTTAGGGGGACCGCAGTTCTTC	CASSLGGPQFF
TRBV24-1	TRBJ2-3	many	TRBD2	TGTGCCACCAGTGATTCGATTAGCGGGAGAGGCCCTGTTGCAGATACGCAGTATTTT	CATSDSISGRGPVADTQYF
TRBV27	TRBJ2-6	many	NA	TGTGCCAGCAGTTTGTCGACCGGAAGCTCTGGGGCCAACGTCCTGACTTTC	CASSLSTGSSGANVLTF
TRBV11-2	TRBJ2-1	many	NA	TGTGCCAGCAGCTTAGGCGTTAGCCCCAGGGGGGAGGAGCAGTTCTTC	CASSLGVSPRGEEQFF
TRBV12-3/TRBV12-4	TRBJ1-2	many	NA	TGTGCCAGCAGCCGGGACCGGAACTATGGCTACACCTTC	CASSRDRNYGYTF
TRBV20-1	TRBJ1-1	few	TRBD1	TGCAGTGCTAGAGGACAGGGGACTGAAGCTTTCTTT	CSARGQGTEAFF
TRBV4-1	TRBJ2-5	medium-sized	NA	TGCGCCAGCAGCTTAACCGGGACATTAATAGAGACCCAGTACTTC	CASSLTGTLIETQYF
TRBV12-3/TRBV12-4	TRBJ1-1	few	NA	TGTGCCAGCAGTTTTGGTGGGACATTAAACACTGAAGCTTTCTTT	CASSFGGTLNTEAFF
TRBV20-1	TRBJ2-1	medium-sized	NA	TGCAGTGCGTCGCTTTACAATGAGCAGTTCTTC	CSASLYNEQFF
TRBV20-1	TRBJ2-2	many	TRBD1	TGCAGTGCTAGAGACCCCGACAGGGCCATCACCGGGGAGCTGTTTTTT	CSARDPDRAITGELFF
TRBV11-2	TRBJ1-5	many	NA	TGTGCCAGCAGCTTATACATTGATCAGCCCCAGCATTTT	CASSLYIDQPQHF
TRBV10-2	TRBJ1-2	few	NA	TGCGCCAGCAGTGATCTGGACGGGGGGTCCTATGGCTACACCTTC	CASSDLDGGSYGYTF
TRBV12-3/TRBV12-4	TRBJ1-2	few	NA	TGTGCCAGCAGCGGCAGTCTTATCTATGGCTACACCTTC	CASSGSLIYGYTF
TRBV20-1	TRBJ2-3	NA	NA	TGCAGTGCTAGAAGTCTCGGTACAGGCGACGCAGATACGCAGTATTTT	CSARSLGTGDADTQYF
TRBV7-9	TRBJ2-1	many	NA	TGTGCCAGCAGCTTAAAACAGCTCCCTTCCTACAATGAGCAGTTCTTC	CASSLKQLPSYNEQFF
TRBV12-3/TRBV12-4	TRBJ2-1	many	TRBD2	TGTGCCAGCAGTTTAGTAGCGGGAGACTACAATGAGCAGTTCTTC	CASSLVAGDYNEQFF
TRBV20-1	TRBJ2-7	NA	NA	TGCAGTGTTAGCTGGGGGGAGGCTAGCTCAGACTACGAGCAGTACTTC	CSVSWGEASSDYEQYF
TRBV7-9	TRBJ2-1	NA	NA	TGTGCCAGCAGCTTATGGGGGAACAATGAGCAGTTCTTC	CASSLWGNNEQFF
TRBV7-9	TRBJ2-3	NA	NA	TGTGCCAGCAGCCCCTGGACAGGAGGGCTAGATACGCAGTATTTT	CASSPWTGGLDTQYF
TRBV5-1	TRBJ2-1	few	NA	TGCGCCAGCAGCTTGCTGAACAATGAGCAGTTCTTC	CASSLLNNEQFF
TRBV29-1	TRBJ1-4	many	NA	TGCAGCGTTGAAGACCCCATGGCTTCAACTAATGAAAAACTGTTTTTT	CSVEDPMASTNEKLFF
TRBV5-1	TRBJ2-1	many	NA	TGCGCCAGCAGCTTGGAGGTAATCGGGGCCTACGACGCCCACAATGAGCAGTTCTTC	CASSLEVIGAYDAHNEQFF
TRBV5-6	TRBJ2-1	few	NA	TGTGCCAGCACCGATTGGGTTGTGCAGTTCTTC	CASTDWVVQFF
TRBV2	TRBJ2-1	many	NA	TGTGCCAGCAGTGAAACAGGGAGCTCCTACAATGAGCAGTTCTTC	CASSETGSSYNEQFF
TRBV11-2	TRBJ1-4	few	TRBD1	TGTGCCAGCAGCTTAGATCTAGGACAGGGAGAAAAACTGTTTTTT	CASSLDLGQGEKLFF
TRBV14	TRBJ2-3	few	TRBD2	TGTGCCAGCAGCCAACATCGGGGGGCAGATACGCAGTATTTT	CASSQHRGADTQYF
TRBV7-9	TRBJ2-3	many	NA	TGTGCCAGCAGATCCCCCCAGGGCCACCTCGCAGATACGCAGTATTTT	CASRSPQGHLADTQYF
TRBV5-1	TRBJ2-1	many	TRBD2	TGCGCCAGCAGCTTAACGGGGGGGAGCGATGAGCAGTTCTTC	CASSLTGGSDEQFF
TRBV11-1	TRBJ2-1	NA	TRBD2	TGTGCCAGCAGCCCCGGGACTAGCGGGAGGCGCTCCTACAATGAGCAGTTCTTC	CASSPGTSGRRSYNEQFF
TRBV7-8	TRBJ2-1	NA	NA	TGTGCCAGCAGCTTAGGTAGCCAAAGGGGTGAGCAGTTCTTC	CASSLGSQRGEQFF
TRBV24-1	TRBJ2-1	many	TRBD1	TGTGCCACCGGGACAGGCCTCAATGAGCAGTTCTTC	CATGTGLNEQFF
TRBV5-6	TRBJ2-5	few	TRBD1	TGTGCCAGCAGCTCGCTGGGACAGCGGGAGACCCAGTACTTC	CASSSLGQRETQYF